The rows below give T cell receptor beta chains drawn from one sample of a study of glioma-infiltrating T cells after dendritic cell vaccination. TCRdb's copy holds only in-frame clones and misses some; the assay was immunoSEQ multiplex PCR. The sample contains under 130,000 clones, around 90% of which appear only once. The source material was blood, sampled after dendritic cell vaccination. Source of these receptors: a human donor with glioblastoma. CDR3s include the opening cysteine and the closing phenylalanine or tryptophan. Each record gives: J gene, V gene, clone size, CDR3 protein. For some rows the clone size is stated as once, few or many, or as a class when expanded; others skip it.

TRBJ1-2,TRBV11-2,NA,CASSLADGRDYGYTF
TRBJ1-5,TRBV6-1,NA,CASSGPIKSPQHF
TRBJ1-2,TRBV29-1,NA,CSVDTTGGYGYTF
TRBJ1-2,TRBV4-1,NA,CASSQPRDTDYGYTF
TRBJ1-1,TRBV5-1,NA,CASSSSGGITEAFF
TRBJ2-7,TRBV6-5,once,CASSQLSGGGEQYF
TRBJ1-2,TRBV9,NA,CASSKQTGGEGYTF
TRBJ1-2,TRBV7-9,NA,CASSPGQGAYNYGYTF
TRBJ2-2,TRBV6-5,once,CASSSSGGVTGELFF
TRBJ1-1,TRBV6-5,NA,CASRGALAGNTEAFF
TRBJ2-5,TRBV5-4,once,CASTQTRLVGTETQYF
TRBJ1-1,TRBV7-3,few,CASSFTPGGEAFF
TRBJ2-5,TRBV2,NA,CASSGDVGQGRETQYF
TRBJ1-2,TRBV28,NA,CASRPGQVDGYTF
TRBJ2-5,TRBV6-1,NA,CASSEGRRLAGIGGGTQYF
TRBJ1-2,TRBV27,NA,CASRIPGQGDYGYTF
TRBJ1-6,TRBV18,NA,CASSPGSGPYNSPLHF
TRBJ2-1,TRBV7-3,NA,CASSFAGGEYNEQFF
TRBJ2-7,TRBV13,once,CASSLWGGGEQYF
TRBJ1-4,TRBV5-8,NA,CASSLGQLLNEKLFF
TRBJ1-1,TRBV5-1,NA,CASSSLQLDTEAFF
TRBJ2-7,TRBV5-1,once,CASSLLAGGGVTYEQYF
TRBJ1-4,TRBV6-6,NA,CASSTDRGNEKLFF
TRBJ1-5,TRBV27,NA,CASSLSGSNQPQHF
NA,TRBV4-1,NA,CASSHPRQGGLGEQYF
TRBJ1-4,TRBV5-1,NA,CASSLADSTNEKLFF
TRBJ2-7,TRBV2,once,CASNEIGGEEEQYF
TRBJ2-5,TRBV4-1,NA,CASSQVAETQYF
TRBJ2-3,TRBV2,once,CASSEFRGDTQYF
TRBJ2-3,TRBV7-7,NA,CASSPGTGTDTQYF
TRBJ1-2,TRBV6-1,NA,CASSEVASRGYTF
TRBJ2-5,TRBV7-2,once,CASSPTGGETQYF
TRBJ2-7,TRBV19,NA,CASSPLATGIYEQYF
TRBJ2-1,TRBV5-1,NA,CASSSIAGAKHNEQFF
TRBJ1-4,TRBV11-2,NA,CASSLAGQSKLFF
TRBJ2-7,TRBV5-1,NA,CASSLGTSGATYEQYF
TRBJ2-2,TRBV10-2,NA,CASSESAPSGELFF
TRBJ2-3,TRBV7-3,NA,CASSHGLGADTQYF
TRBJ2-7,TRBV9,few,CASSVEGFSYEQYF
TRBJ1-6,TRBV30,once,CAWSALRTGNSPLHF
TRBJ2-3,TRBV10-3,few,CAISESGLLQNTQYF
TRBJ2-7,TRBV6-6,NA,CASVGNRDSYEQYF
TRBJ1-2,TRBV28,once,CASSSSTGFGNGYTF